This T cell receptor (beta chain) was identified in a study of naive and memory T cell subsets. General observations from the study: TCR transcript changes with activation or differentiation may affect this RNA method.

TCR cDNA received a 3' ligated oligonucleotide that carried a UMI. Whole-blood samples were 2 to 3 ml of peripheral blood from healthy adult volunteers. Unsorted total RNA, about 1 to 1,100 ng, was DNase treated before reverse transcription. The SP2 primer and nested alpha and beta constant region primers amplified ligated cDNA in four rounds. TCRdb recomputed calls from the 5' RACE reads with MiXCR, one row per CDR3 protein. There are 60,000 or so distinct CDR3 sequences in the sample; over 7% occur only once, and 8% to 10% lies in the top ten. This clonotype was picked up many times. Its target is not known. CDR3 length: 13 residues. Between the trimmed V and J ends, which lost 2 bases and 6 bases, there was a span of 8 bases. CDR1 is MNHNY, CDR2 SVGAGI, per germline (reference sequence).

The chain employs TRBV6-6 and TRBJ2-1; D is unresolved. This sequence originates from a male donor in good health. The CDR3 region has the DNA TGTGCCAGCAGTTACCGGTCCGCCAATGAGCAGTTCTTC. Residues: CASSYRSANEQFF.